This T cell receptor (beta chain) is from a study of blood T cell repertoires in COVID-19. Study at large: From the United States, Italy and Spain came samples of acute and convalescent COVID-19.

Clinical histories supplied by participants themselves formed the basis of cohort assignment. Participants classified as exposed had met a COVID-19 case within 2 weeks before study entry. The protocol was immunoSEQ multiplex PCR, while the TCRdb copy is restricted to in-frame clones and leaves out a portion. The sample lists about 320,000 clones, 75% to 90% seen once, with approximately 1.9% in the top ten. Only a few counts were recorded for this clone. The length of the CDR3 is 11 residues. CDR1 SNHLY and CDR2 FYNNEI come from the germline V gene. Trimming shortened V by 7 bases and J by 2 bases, and 6 bases separated the two germline ends.

This sequence was found in a woman under 40 who had been exposed to COVID-19. The sequencing sample was made of PBMCs or T cells enriched from blood (not recorded which). This chain uses TRBV2 with TRBJ2-7; D not resolved. CDR3: CASTAAYEQYF. For the CDR3, the DNA is TGTGCCAGCACTGCAGCCTACGAGCAGTACTTC.